The 14 T cell receptor beta chains below come from one sample, sequenced in a study of blood T cells in healthy people across ages. With a J-beta primer mix and a sample-barcoded 5' primer, a second PCR ran roughly 6 to 11 cycles. Via MiXCR, TCRdb re-called the 5' RACE reads, giving one row per CDR3 protein. Of about 730,000 distinct CDR3 sequences listed, approximately 39% are singletons. The sequencing sample was made of blood. These receptors all stem from a woman aged 60 to 75 in good health.

The J gene is TRBJ1-6, the V gene TRBV13; D is perhaps TRBD1 (5 bases). V lost 4 bases and J lost 3, with 13 bases in between. The CDR3 runs to 16 residues. Germline V gene lookup returns CDR1 PRHDT and CDR2 FYEKMQ (reference sequence). CDR3 sequence: CASSSRMDNYNSPLHF. In DNA form, the CDR3 reads TGTGCCAGCAGCTCGCGGATGGACAACTATAATTCACCCCTCCACTTT.

This clonotype was counted a single time. The CDR3 is CASSTGTGGTEQFF. In DNA, the CDR3 is TGTGCCAGCAGCACTGGGACAGGGGGCACCGAGCAGTTCTTC. This chain links TRBV7-9 with TRBJ2-1; 12 bases map to TRBD1. Germline-derived CDR1 and CDR2 are SEHNR and FQNEAQ (reference sequence). J gave up 10 bases and V 5 bases, and 6 bases lay outside the gene matches. This CDR3 region has 14 residues.

The chain links TRBV20-1 to TRBJ1-1; a possible D gene is TRBD1 (6 bases). Trimming removed 1 base from V and 5 bases from J, with 14 bases in between. Germline CDR1 reads DFQATT; CDR2 reads SNEGSKA (reference sequence). The CDR3 consists of 14 residues. CDR3 amino acids: CSARGGGGGTEAFF. CDR3 nucleotide sequence: TGCAGTGCTAGAGGCGGAGGGGGGGGGACTGAAGCTTTCTTT.

This clonotype was found a few times. The chain carries TRBV20-1 and TRBJ1-5, with D unclear. Germline values: CDR1 DFQATT, CDR2 SNEGSKA (reference sequence). Deletions cut 0 bases from V and 10 bases from J, with 16 bases between. The CDR3 sequence is 14 residues long. The DNA of the CDR3 is TGCAGTGCTAGAGATGAGGGATTCTCGCGTCCCCAGCATTTT. Amino acid sequence: CSARDEGFSRPQHF.

The chain employs TRBV29-1 and TRBJ1-2; unclear D gene. The CDR3 extends over 13 amino acids. Germline V gene sequence: CDR1 SQVTM, CDR2 ANQGSEA. V was pared by 6 bases and J by 6 bases, with 17 bases between. CDR3 sequence reads: CSVDRAVKDGYTF. The CDR3, as DNA: TGCAGCGTCGACCGGGCCGTTAAGGATGGCTACACCTTC.

This clonotype was seen more than once but under ten times. V and J are TRBV2 and TRBJ2-6; D call uncertain. Germline CDR1 and CDR2: SNHLY and FYNNEI. The CDR3 totals 14 residues. The V end lost 5 bases, the J end lost 3 bases, and 8 bases lay between the germline ends. Here the CDR3 reads CASSRDGGANVLTF. The DNA for the CDR3 is TGTGCCAGCAGTCGAGACGGTGGGGCCAACGTCCTGACTTTC.

This chain uses TRBV27 with TRBJ2-5, with 15 nucleotides matching TRBD2. Germline values: CDR1 MNHEY, CDR2 SMNVEV (reference sequence). The CDR3 runs 17 residues. Trimming at V came to 6 bases and at J to 1 base, leaving 6 bases not matched to a gene. CDR3: CASRGLAGGLVQETQYF. The CDR3 bases are TGTGCCAGCAGGGGACTAGCGGGAGGACTTGTCCAAGAGACCCAGTACTTC.

This chain links TRBV7-9 with TRBJ1-1; TRBD1 is a possible D gene (6 bases). CDR3 size: 16 residues. The germline gives CDR1 SEHNR, CDR2 FQNEAQ (reference sequence). Trimming removed 1 base from V and 2 bases from J, with 14 bases in between. CDR3 coding DNA: TGTGCCAGCAGCTTAGGGGGGATAGGGGGAAACACTGAAGCTTTCTTT. Its protein product is CASSLGGIGGNTEAFF.

Regarding this clonotype: A much bigger clone sits one base away, suggesting this may be a read error. The chain employs TRBV7-2 and TRBJ2-1; perhaps D is TRBD1 or TRBD2 (5 bases each). V was cut by 4 bases and J by 13 bases, with 23 bases left in between. CDR3 length equals 15 residues. Germline V gene sequence: CDR1 SGHTA, CDR2 FQGNSA. The CDR3 protein is CASSYDPDLGETQFF. The DNA of the CDR3 is TGTGCCAGCAGCTACGACCCGGACTTAGGGGAGACCCAGTTCTTC.

Ten or more counts support this clonotype. V usage is TRBV4-1 and J usage is TRBJ2-7, with 8 bases that match TRBD2. The germline V gene has CDR1 MGHRA and CDR2 YSYEKL. With 0 bases clipped from V and 2 bases from J, the junction kept 3 bases outside the gene matches. The CDR3 consists of 15 residues. The CDR3 here is CASSQESGGAYEQYF. The CDR3 DNA reads as TGCGCCAGCAGCCAAGAAAGCGGGGGCGCCTACGAGCAGTACTTC.

This clonotype was counted between two and nine times. The chain uses TRBV6-2 or TRBV6-3 and TRBJ1-2, with 8 bases aligning to TRBD1. The length of the CDR3 is 14 residues. The junction had 6 bases not matched to a gene; V was cut back by 5 bases and J by 4 bases. CDR1 is MNHEY, CDR2 SVGEGT, per germline. The CDR3 DNA reads TGTGCCAGCAGTACCGGACAGGGAAGCTATGGCTACACCTTC. Translation gives CASSTGQGSYGYTF.

Notes on this clonotype: It may be a read error: a sequence one base away is much more abundant. V usage is TRBV20-1 and J usage is TRBJ2-5; D gene ambiguous. The germline V gene encodes CDR1 DFQATT and CDR2 SNEGSKA (reference sequence). The CDR3 length is 13 residues. The CDR3 region is CGARDLQAETQYF. The CDR3 nucleotides read TGCGGTGCTAGAGATCTTCAGGCTGAGACCCAGTACTTC.

The chain links TRBV5-1 to TRBJ1-2; TRBD1 agrees at 7 bases. With V trimmed by 3 bases and J by 5 bases, 7 bases remained unmatched. The CDR3 is made up of 14 amino acids. Germline V CDR1 and CDR2: SGHRS, YFSETQ. DNA for the CDR3: TGCGCCAGCAGCTCAACAGGGGCGGAGTATGGCTACACCTTC. Protein sequence: CASSSTGAEYGYTF.

The chain recombines TRBV6-6 with TRBJ1-5; D remains ambiguous. This CDR3 has 15 residues. The V and J ends lost 1 base and 0 bases respectively, with 7 bases between them. CDR1 and CDR2 from the germline V gene are MNHNY and SVGAGI (reference sequence). CDR3 loop: CASSYYQDSNQPQHF. As DNA, the CDR3 is TGTGCCAGCAGTTACTACCAGGATAGCAATCAGCCCCAGCATTTT.